The 10 T cell receptor beta chains reported below all come from one sample, sequenced in a study of blood T cell repertoires in COVID-19. Profiled with immunoSEQ multiplex PCR; TCRdb holds only in-frame clones, not every one. The profile covers 50,000 or so clones, with roughly 84% appearing a single time and approximately 4.5% taken by the ten largest. Sequencing was performed on peripheral blood. Every receptor here comes from a man aged 40-55 years with active COVID-19.

This chain joins TRBV28 and TRBJ1-5; possibly TRBD1 for D (5 bases). V was cut by 5 bases and J by 2 bases, with 16 bases left in between. This CDR3 spans 16 amino acids. Germline V CDR1 and CDR2: MDHEN, SYDVKM. CDR3 DNA sequence: TGTGCCAGCAGTATAAAGGACAAAAGAGGCAATCAGCCCCAGCATTTT. This codes for CASSIKDKRGNQPQHF.

The chain combines TRBV3-1 (or the pseudogene TRBV3-2) with TRBJ2-3; TRBD2 agrees at 7 bases. CDR3 size: 17 residues. Per the germline V gene, CDR1 is LGHDT and CDR2 is YNNKEL (reference sequence). V trimming: 2 bases; J trimming: 3 bases; junction bases outside the gene matches: 11. CDR3: CASSQNRRPGGTDTQYF. In DNA form, the CDR3 reads TGTGCCAGCAGCCAAAATCGACGACCCGGGGGGACAGATACGCAGTATTTT.

CDR3 in amino acids: CASSGTTGQSGNTIYF. Written as DNA, the CDR3 is TGTGCCAGCAGCGGGACGACAGGGCAGAGCGGAAACACCATATATTTT. The V and J genes are TRBV5-4 and TRBJ1-3; 7 positions agree with TRBD1. V gave up 4 bases and J gave up 4 bases; unmatched junction bases: 11. The CDR3 runs 16 residues. Germline V gene lookup returns CDR1 SGHNT and CDR2 YYREEE (reference sequence).

This clone has a handful of counts. This chain connects TRBV2 to TRBJ2-2; D is unclear. From germline, CDR1 is SNHLY and CDR2 FYNNEI. With 2 bases removed from V and 0 bases from J, the gap between germline ends came to 7 bases. CDR3 length: 15 residues. The CDR3: CASSEREPNTGELFF. CDR3 coding DNA: TGTGCCAGCAGTGAAAGAGAACCGAACACCGGGGAGCTGTTTTTT. Complete variable domain (other parts from reference TRBV2 and TRBJ2-2): EPEVTQTPSHQVTQMGQEVILRCVPISNHLYFYWYRQILGQKVEFLVSFYNNEISEKSEIFDDQFSVERPDGSNFTLKIRSTKLEDSAMYFCASSEREPNTGELFFGEGSRLTVL.

The rearrangement links TRBV3-1 (or the pseudogene TRBV3-2) to TRBJ1-1; 10 bases map to TRBD1. The ends lost 4 bases at V and 11 bases at J; junction bases unmatched: 10. Germline CDR1 LGHDT, CDR2 YNNKEL (reference sequence). The CDR3 covers 14 residues. The CDR3 DNA reads TGTGCCAGCAGCCCTTCGGGACAGGGGATTATGGCTTTCTTT. It translates to CASSPSGQGIMAFF.

This chain joins TRBV19 and TRBJ1-3, with D hard to call. V was clipped by 7 bases and J by 4 bases, with 11 bases between them. CDR1 is LNHDA, CDR2 SQIVND, per germline (reference sequence). This CDR3 has 13 amino acids. The CDR3 loop is CASITGSGNTIYF. In nucleotides, the CDR3 is TGTGCCAGTATTACGGGGTCCGGAAACACCATATATTTT.

This chain connects TRBV19 to TRBJ2-7, with D perhaps TRBD2 (5 bases). V lost 3 bases to trimming and J lost 7 bases, with 16 bases between them. The germline gives CDR1 LNHDA, CDR2 SQIVND (reference sequence). CDR3 length: 14 residues. CDR3 nucleotide sequence: TGTGCCAGTAGTATGGGGTCGGGAACGAGGGAGCAGTACTTC. As protein: CASSMGSGTREQYF. Variable domain in full (rest from reference TRBV19 and TRBJ2-7): DGGITQSPKYLFRKEGQNVTLSCEQNLNHDAMYWYRQDPGQGLRLIYYSQIVNDFQKGDIAEGYSVSREKKESFPLTVTSAQKNPTAFYLCASSMGSGTREQYFGPGTRLTVT.

The chain employs TRBV10-3 and TRBJ2-3; D is perhaps TRBD1 (5 bases). CDR3 length equals 15 residues. Germline V gives CDR1 ENHRY, CDR2 SYGVKD. The ends were cut back, 0 bases at V and 6 bases at J, with 13 bases in the middle. DNA for the CDR3: TGTGCCATCAGTGAGTCGGGGCTGCAAGGGGATACGCAGTATTTT. Amino acids: CAISESGLQGDTQYF.

The chain is built from TRBV28 and TRBJ2-7; TRBD2 matches at 10 bases. After removal of 1 base from V and 7 bases from J, the junction contained 13 bases not matched to a gene. The V gene's germline CDR1 is MDHEN and CDR2 SYDVKM. The CDR3 runs 17 residues. The CDR3 loop is CASSLFGLSGRAFEQYF. The CDR3 DNA reads as TGTGCCAGCAGTTTATTTGGATTGAGCGGGAGGGCGTTTGAGCAGTACTTC.

Written as DNA, the CDR3 is TGTGCCAGCAGCTTAGGTCGGAGGGGCAATCAGCCCCAGCATTTT. Encoded protein: CASSLGRRGNQPQHF. This chain uses TRBV7-2 with TRBJ1-5; the D is unclear. The germline V gene encodes CDR1 SGHTA and CDR2 FQGNSA. V gave up 1 base and J gave up 2 bases, with 9 bases separating them. The CDR3 loop spans 15 amino acids.